This T cell receptor beta chain is from a study of OX40 agonist ivuxolimab in advanced cancers. Assay used: immunoSEQ multiplex PCR; TCRdb lists only in-frame clones, some missing. This repertoire shows about 76,000 clones, around 87% found once; its top ten account for less than 1%. Concerning this clone itself: Its matching antigen is unknown.

Findings of the study overall: Average numbers of expanded clones were greater in CD8+ T cells than in CD4+. At 0.1 to 3.0 mg/kg and by week 6, CD4+ and CD8+ T cells in the blood had expanded clonally.

Looked up from germline, CDR1 is SQVTM and CDR2 is ANQGSEA. The CDR3 is made up of 14 amino acids. V lost 3 bases, J lost 6 bases, and 7 bases stayed unmatched. The source material was CD4+ or CD8+ T cells sorted from blood, sampled in a trial of the OX40 agonist ivuxolimab. This TCR came from an adult with an advanced solid tumor such as melanoma, head and neck, liver or kidney cancer. The genes are TRBV29-1 and TRBJ2-3, with 9 nucleotides matching TRBD2. CDR3 in amino acids: CSVDRLAGLDTQYF. CDR3 in DNA: TGCAGCGTTGACAGGCTAGCGGGACTGGATACGCAGTATTTT.